Listed here are 17 T cell receptor beta chains from one sample, sequenced in a study of cytomegalovirus exposure and HLA in healthy donors. PCR employed 60 Vbeta and 13 Jbeta primers. The repertoire was sequenced with immunoSEQ multiplex PCR; TCRdb's copy has only in-frame clones and lacks some. The data contain roughly 220,000 clones, approximately 70% of them singletons. The sample taken for sequencing was PBMCs. Receptors were obtained from a woman aged 25 to 39 in good health and CMV-seronegative.

The chain recombines TRBV10-3 with TRBJ2-3; the match to TRBD2 covers 9 bases. Germline CDR1 reads ENHRY; CDR2 reads SYGVKD. V shed 1 base, J shed 6 bases, and the junction held 11 bases outside the gene matches. This CDR3 region has 17 residues. This CDR3 is CAISELGLAVRGDTQYF. In DNA, the CDR3 is TGTGCCATCAGTGAGTTGGGACTAGCCGTTAGAGGGGATACGCAGTATTTT.

The genes are TRBV4-2 and TRBJ2-3; 11 nucleotides align to TRBD2. Germline V lookup: CDR1 LGHNA, CDR2 YNFKEQ. There are 18 residues in the CDR3. After removal of 6 bases from V and 0 bases from J, the junction contained 11 bases not matched to a gene. The CDR3: CASSSSGGLRSSTDTQYF. The DNA of the CDR3 is TGTGCCAGCAGTTCTAGCGGGGGGCTCCGGTCTAGCACAGATACGCAGTATTTT.

CDR3 residues: CASSLTRGTGELFF. The CDR3 bases are TGTGCCAGCAGCTTAACCCGGGGCACCGGGGAGCTGTTTTTT. J is TRBJ2-2 and V is TRBV11-2; tentative D call: TRBD2 (5 bases). V lost 2 bases and J lost 4, with 8 bases in between. The CDR3 is 14 amino acids. The germline CDR1 and CDR2 sequences are SGHAT and FQNNGV.

The chain links TRBV5-1 to TRBJ1-1, with D possibly being TRBD1 (5 bases). CDR3 length: 14 amino acids. CDR1 and CDR2 (germline): SGHRS, YFSETQ. Deletions cut 4 bases from V and 4 bases from J, with 14 bases between. The CDR3 coding sequence is TGCGCCAGCAGCCCAGGGCCGGGGGGCACTGAAGCTTTCTTT. It codes for CASSPGPGGTEAFF.

The chain couples TRBV11-3 to TRBJ1-3, with 12 bases aligning to TRBD1. The CDR3 has 15 amino acids. Losses at the gene ends were 8 bases for V and 4 bases for J; bases not matched to a gene: 6. Per germline, CDR1 SGHNT and CDR2 YENEEA. In DNA form, the CDR3 reads TGTGCCAGCGAGGGACAGGGGGCTTACGGAAACACCATATATTTT. This sequence encodes CASEGQGAYGNTIYF.

The rearrangement links TRBV12-5 to TRBJ1-5, with TRBD1 identical over 10 bases. CDR1 and CDR2 (germline): LGHNT, FRNRAP. The CDR3 contains 15 residues. The junction had 4 bases not matched to a gene; V was cut back by 1 base and J by 7 bases. The CDR3 region has the DNA TGTGCTAGTGGTTTGGCAGGACAGGGGGGACAGCCCCAGCATTTT. Translated: CASGLAGQGGQPQHF.

In this sample, this clone turned up once. V gene TRBV11-3 combines with J gene TRBJ1-2; tentatively, D is TRBD1 (5 bases). CDR1 and CDR2 from the germline V gene are SGHNT and YENEEA. The CDR3 sequence is 16 residues long. Between the trimmed V and J ends, which lost 1 base and 0 bases, there was a span of 12 bases. The CDR3 loop reads CASSLAGGEANYGYTF. Written as DNA, the CDR3 is TGTGCCAGCAGCTTAGCCGGGGGGGAAGCTAACTATGGCTACACCTTC.

The chain has TRBV4-1 and TRBJ1-2, with 8 bases lining up with TRBD1. The CDR3 totals 15 residues. The germline V gene encodes CDR1 MGHRA and CDR2 YSYEKL. V shed 0 bases and J 9 bases; nucleotides not matched to a gene: 9. Written as DNA, the CDR3 is TGCGCCAGCAGCCAAGACGGAGGGACAGGAAGGAGCTACACCTTC. Its translation is CASSQDGGTGRSYTF.

The CDR3 DNA reads TGTGCCAGTAGTACCACCGGGACAGCAATCGAGCAGTACTTC. This codes for CASSTTGTAIEQYF. The chain carries TRBV19 and TRBJ2-5, with 7 bases aligning to TRBD1. The J call may be in error: the DNA end matches TRBJ2-7 better. In germline, CDR1 is LNHDA, CDR2 SQIVND (reference sequence). The CDR3 totals 14 residues.

This clone was counted between two and nine times. The rearrangement uses TRBV6-1 and TRBJ2-1; TRBD2 matches 12 bases. V was pared by 3 bases and J by 8 bases, with 5 bases of the junction left unmatched. Germline loops: CDR1 MNHNS, CDR2 SASEGT. This CDR3 has 15 amino acids. The CDR3 sequence is CASSELAGGPDEQFF. CDR3 coding DNA: TGTGCCAGCAGTGAGCTAGCGGGGGGGCCCGATGAGCAGTTCTTC.

The rearrangement joins TRBV9 to TRBJ2-2; 7 nucleotides agree with TRBD2. V trimming: 4 bases; J trimming: 1 base; junction bases outside the gene matches: 7. CDR1 and CDR2 from the germline V gene are SGDLS and YYNGEE. CDR3 size: 16 residues. The DNA for the CDR3 is TGTGCCAGCAGCTTTCCGGGAGGACAGAACACCGGGGAGCTGTTTTTT. Its translation is CASSFPGGQNTGELFF. Variable domain in full (rest from reference TRBV9 and TRBJ2-2): DSGVTQTPKHLITATGQRVTLRCSPRSGDLSVYWYQQSLDQGLQFLIQYYNGEERAKGNILERFSAQQFPDLHSELNLSSLELGDSALYFCASSFPGGQNTGELFFGEGSRLTVL.

The chain joins TRBV19 to TRBJ2-1, with 8 bases matching TRBD1. Per germline, CDR1 LNHDA and CDR2 SQIVND (reference sequence). V lost 5 bases and J lost 6; bases outside the gene matches: 9. The CDR3 extends over 15 amino acids. CDR3 nucleotides: TGTGCCAGTAGTGATACAGGGGGACCCGGCAATGAGCAGTTCTTC. Protein: CASSDTGGPGNEQFF. The whole variable domain, filled in from reference TRBV19 and TRBJ2-1, reads DGGITQSPKYLFRKEGQNVTLSCEQNLNHDAMYWYRQDPGQGLRLIYYSQIVNDFQKGDIAEGYSVSREKKESFPLTVTSAQKNPTAFYLCASSDTGGPGNEQFFGPGTRLTVL.

This chain joins TRBV5-4 and TRBJ2-5, with D possibly being TRBD1 (6 bases). The CDR3 contains 13 residues. V lost 3 bases to trimming and J lost 5 bases, with 11 bases between them. The germline gives CDR1 SGHNT, CDR2 YYREEE (reference sequence). The CDR3 loop is CASSWAGDETQYF. In nucleotides, the CDR3 is TGTGCCAGCAGCTGGGCAGGGGATGAGACCCAGTACTTC.

This chain joins TRBV7-9 and TRBJ2-6; D gene ambiguous. CDR1 and CDR2 (germline): SEHNR, FQNEAQ (reference sequence). Between the trimmed V and J ends, which lost 3 bases and 4 bases, there was a span of 16 bases. This CDR3 comprises 17 residues. The CDR3 region is CASSFLRGPSGANVLTF. The DNA of the CDR3 is TGTGCCAGCAGCTTCCTGAGAGGCCCGAGCGGGGCCAACGTCCTGACTTTC.

The gene calls are TRBV6-5 and TRBJ2-4, with 7 bases matching TRBD1. The CDR3 covers 15 residues. The V and J ends lost 0 bases and 7 bases, in that order; junction bases with no gene match: 6. CDR1 and CDR2 (germline): MNHEY, SVGAGI. The CDR3 nucleotides are TGTGCCAGCAGTTACTCGGACAGGCCGGACAACATTCAGTACTTC. Protein product: CASSYSDRPDNIQYF.

This clone was seen a handful of times. The CDR3 sequence: CASSIGGSDREQFF. CDR3 sequence (DNA): TGTGCCAGTAGTATAGGGGGTAGCGATCGAGAGCAGTTCTTC. The chain couples TRBV19 to TRBJ2-1, with D possibly being TRBD2 (5 bases). The CDR3 has 14 residues. The germline gives CDR1 LNHDA, CDR2 SQIVND (reference sequence). V lost 1 base and J 10 bases, leaving 14 bases between the germline ends. Full variable domain (missing parts from reference TRBV19 and TRBJ2-1): DGGITQSPKYLFRKEGQNVTLSCEQNLNHDAMYWYRQDPGQGLRLIYYSQIVNDFQKGDIAEGYSVSREKKESFPLTVTSAQKNPTAFYLCASSIGGSDREQFFGPGTRLTVL.

CDR3 nucleotide sequence: TGTGCCAGTAGTATTAAACTGGGCGCCAACGTCCTGACTTTC. Protein: CASSIKLGANVLTF. The rearrangement uses TRBV19 and TRBJ2-6; D is ambiguous. The CDR3 is 14 residues long. Germline V lookup: CDR1 LNHDA, CDR2 SQIVND (reference sequence). Trimming shortened V by 3 bases and J by 7 bases, and 10 bases separated the two germline ends.